This passage covers 12 T cell receptor beta chains from one sample sequenced in a study of shared clonotypes between healthy human individuals. Produced via immunoSEQ multiplex PCR; TCRdb's table is partial and in-frame only. The data contain 2 million to 3 million clones, roughly 93% of them seen just once; the ten biggest clones take up 0.36%. Input material: naive CD4+ T cells from PBMCs. Subset noted: CD45RA+ positively selected. Source of these receptors: a man between 18 and 29 years old in good health. Some clones in this sample may be carry-over from other donors' samples.

The V call is TRBV25-1, the J call TRBJ1-5, with TRBD1 identical over 7 bases. V was clipped by 1 base and J by 3 bases; unmatched bases: 6. In germline, CDR1 is MGHDK, CDR2 SYGVNS. The length of the CDR3 is 16 residues. CDR3 in DNA: TGTGCCAGCAGTGAATTAGGGACAGTACACAATCAGCCCCAGCATTTT. Protein: CASSELGTVHNQPQHF.

The chain is built from TRBV21-1 and TRBJ1-2; TRBD1 reflects the table's D call only, with no check against the DNA. TRBV21-1 is termed a pseudogene. The CDR3 is 17 residues long. CDR3 nucleotide sequence: TGTGCCAGCCTGGGACAGGGCGACGAAAGAACCATCTATGGCTACACCTTC. It encodes CASLGQGDERTIYGYTF.

This rearrangement joins TRBV11-2 to TRBJ2-7, with D hard to call. The CDR3 runs 17 residues. V lost 1 base and J 0 bases, leaving 16 bases between the germline ends. Germline values: CDR1 SGHAT, CDR2 FQNNGV. The CDR3 bases are TGTGCCAGCAGCTTAGGGGCAGGACGGCCGACCTCCTACGAGCAGTACTTC. Translation: CASSLGAGRPTSYEQYF.

The rearrangement links TRBV9 to TRBJ2-3; D possibly corresponds to TRBD1 (5 bases). Looked up from germline, CDR1 is SGDLS and CDR2 is YYNGEE. There are 14 residues in the CDR3. The ends were cut back, 4 bases at V and 2 bases at J, with 11 bases in the middle. The DNA for the CDR3 is TGTGCCAGCAGCATGGGGCCTAACACAGATACGCAGTATTTT. Its protein is CASSMGPNTDTQYF.

This sequence joins TRBV18 and TRBJ2-2, with 7 bases matching TRBD1. CDR1 KGHSH and CDR2 LQKENI come from the germline V gene. This CDR3 is 16 amino acids long. J was trimmed by 5 bases and V by 3 bases; bases with no gene match: 9. Here the CDR3 DNA reads TGTGCCAGCTCACCCCTTCGGACAGGCCTTACCGGGGAGCTGTTTTTT. Translating it yields CASSPLRTGLTGELFF.

V is TRBV6-5 and J is TRBJ1-2, with D perhaps matching TRBD1 (5 bases). The V and J ends lost 2 bases and 4 bases respectively, with 8 bases between them. Germline values: CDR1 MNHEY, CDR2 SVGAGI. The CDR3 is 13 amino acids. The CDR3 DNA follows: TGTGCCAGCAGTTACCAGGGAATCTATGGCTACACCTTC. It encodes CASSYQGIYGYTF.

V usage is TRBV29-1 and J usage is TRBJ2-3; D is possibly TRBD2 (6 bases). Per the germline V gene, CDR1 is SQVTM and CDR2 is ANQGSEA. This CDR3 is built from 17 residues. The V and J ends lost 0 bases and 2 bases respectively, with 18 bases between them. The chain's CDR3 is CSVEDWGRAGLTDTQYF. DNA of the CDR3: TGCAGCGTTGAAGATTGGGGACGGGCGGGACTCACAGATACGCAGTATTTT.

The chain links TRBV7-9 to TRBJ2-7, with a tentative D call TRBD2 (6 bases). The CDR3 spans 15 residues. The V gene lost 5 bases and the J gene lost 2 bases, with 16 bases spanning the gap. Germline V lookup: CDR1 SEHNR, CDR2 FQNEAQ (reference sequence). CDR3 sequence (DNA): TGTGCCAGCAGCCCGGTCGGGGGAACGGCCTACGAGCAGTACTTC. Protein: CASSPVGGTAYEQYF.

J is TRBJ2-1 and V is TRBV5-1; 7 bases are a match to TRBD2. Germline-derived CDR1 and CDR2 are SGHRS and YFSETQ. This CDR3 is 16 amino acids long. J lost 5 bases, V lost 4 bases, and 12 bases had no gene match. CDR3 protein: CASSPGGAGTDNEQFF. In DNA form, the CDR3 reads TGCGCCAGCAGCCCGGGGGGTGCGGGAACCGACAATGAGCAGTTCTTC.

The chain recombines TRBV7-8 with TRBJ1-1; D ambiguous. CDR3 length equals 15 residues. Germline V gene lookup returns CDR1 SGHVS and CDR2 FQNEAQ. V dropped 1 base and J dropped 1 base, with 10 bases sitting between them. The CDR3 is CASSLVGGRNTEAFF. In nucleotides, the CDR3 is TGTGCCAGCAGCTTAGTTGGAGGGCGGAACACTGAAGCTTTCTTT.

The chain joins TRBV6-5 to TRBJ2-7, with TRBD1 matching over 9 bases. This CDR3 has 14 amino acids. The germline CDR1 and CDR2 sequences are MNHEY and SVGAGI. Trimming cost V 6 bases and J 4 bases; bases outside gene matches: 7. The CDR3 bases are TGTGCCAGCAGGATCGGGACAGGGAGGTACGAGCAGTACTTC. Protein product: CASRIGTGRYEQYF.

The chain joins TRBV19 to TRBJ2-2; 7 positions match TRBD1. The V and J ends lost 7 bases and 7 bases, in that order; junction bases with no gene match: 9. Germline V gene sequence: CDR1 LNHDA, CDR2 SQIVND (reference sequence). There are 14 residues in the CDR3. CDR3 loop: CASNGRGRSGELFF. CDR3 bases: TGTGCCAGTAACGGTAGGGGGCGCAGCGGGGAGCTGTTTTTT. The whole variable domain, filled in from reference TRBV19 and TRBJ2-2, reads DGGITQSPKYLFRKEGQNVTLSCEQNLNHDAMYWYRQDPGQGLRLIYYSQIVNDFQKGDIAEGYSVSREKKESFPLTVTSAQKNPTAFYLCASNGRGRSGELFFGEGSRLTVL.